Sequencing of this T cell receptor beta chain was carried out in a study of T cell repertoires in cytomegalovirus infection. Notes on the study in general: The ex vivo response was dominated by HLA-C-restricted CMV-specific TCR beta clonotypes.

This clonotype was recorded at least ten times. As yet, its antigen is unknown. The CDR3 extends over 16 amino acids. The V gene lost 5 bases and the J gene lost 4 bases, with 20 bases spanning the gap. Germline CDR1 reads SGHTA; CDR2 reads FQGNSA. TCRdb itself ran the reads through MiXCR, one entry per CDR3 protein. Of around 210,000 distinct CDR3 sequences in the sample, about 5.9% were seen once. The chain recombines TRBV7-2 with TRBJ1-1; D is unclear. Specimen: PBMCs. The source of this sequence is a human donor in good health (CMV status not recorded). Some clones in this sample may be carry-over from other donors' samples. The CDR3 region is CASSLGKGESRTEAFF. CDR3 bases: TGTGCCAGCAGCCTAGGTAAGGGCGAAAGTCGCACTGAAGCTTTCTTT.